Below are 25 T cell receptor beta chains sequenced from a single sample in a study of read filtering for tumor transcriptome and immune sequencing. From approximately 400 ng of RNA, a library with molecular barcoded alpha/delta and beta/gamma adaptors was made. TCRdb recomputed calls from the reads with MiXCR, one row per CDR3 protein. Found here are 45,000 to 55,000 distinct CDR3 sequences, less than 15% of them singletons; the top ten hold approximately 15%. The sequenced material came from a population of CD138-negative cells sorted from bone marrow. These receptors were obtained from a donor over 35 with multiple myeloma.

At least ten counts were recorded for this clonotype. The V and J genes are TRBV29-1 and TRBJ1-3; D unclear. The CDR3 consists of 11 residues. V was clipped by 1 base and J by 7 bases, with 5 bases between them. CDR1 is SQVTM and CDR2 is ANQGSEA in the germline V gene. CDR3 sequence reads: CSVEVGNTIYF. The CDR3 DNA is TGCAGCGTTGAAGTGGGTAACACCATATATTTT.

The CDR3 reads CASSLAGTSGYEQYF. The CDR3 coding sequence is TGTGCCAGCAGCTTAGCCGGGACTAGCGGTTACGAGCAGTACTTC. The genes are TRBV7-8 and TRBJ2-7; TRBD2 matches at 11 bases. V trimming: 0 bases; J trimming: 4 bases; junction bases outside the gene matches: 2. This CDR3 is 15 amino acids long. From germline, CDR1 is SGHVS and CDR2 FQNEAQ.

CDR3 protein: CSVDNGGHLSYGYTF. The CDR3 region has the DNA TGCAGCGTTGATAACGGAGGCCACCTTAGCTATGGCTACACCTTC. The rearrangement links TRBV29-1 to TRBJ1-2, with D unresolved. The CDR3 runs 15 residues. From germline, CDR1 is SQVTM and CDR2 ANQGSEA. V was shortened by 3 bases and J by 4 bases, with 18 bases between the two germline ends.

This clonotype was counted many times. V is TRBV29-1 and J is TRBJ2-1, with a weak D call TRBD2 (6 bases). V lost 4 bases, J lost 0 bases, and 10 bases lay in between. This CDR3 region has 14 residues. Germline V gives CDR1 SQVTM, CDR2 ANQGSEA. CDR3 sequence (DNA): TGCAGCGTTGGGGCGGGGAGCTCCTACAATGAGCAGTTCTTC. Encoded protein: CSVGAGSSYNEQFF.

In this sample, this clonotype turned up many times. The V gene is TRBV7-9, the J gene TRBJ1-3; D unclear. The CDR3 spans 13 residues. CDR1 is SEHNR, CDR2 FQNEAQ, per germline (reference sequence). V was trimmed by 1 base and J by 4 bases, leaving 5 bases between them. CDR3 sequence reads: CASSLVTGNTIYF. Here the CDR3 DNA reads TGTGCCAGCAGCTTAGTAACGGGAAACACCATATATTTT.

This clonotype has at least ten counts. Given a much more abundant clone one base away, this may be a read error. This chain uses TRBV29-1 with TRBJ2-1, with D possibly being TRBD1 (6 bases). The CDR3 loop spans 15 amino acids. CDR1 is SQVTM, CDR2 ANQGSEA, per germline. The CDR3 bases are TGCACCGTAAAAAACAGGGCCCTGCCCTCATTAGAGCAGTTCTTC. The encoded protein is CTVKNRALPSLEQFF.

For this clonotype: A far larger clone differs by one base, so this is likely a read error. The rearrangement joins TRBV9 to TRBJ1-4; no definite D call. The J call is uncertain, as TRBJ2-3 better fits the DNA end. The CDR3 loop spans 12 amino acids. Germline values: CDR1 SGDLS, CDR2 YYNGEE. DNA for the CDR3: TGTGCCAGCAGTCAGATGGCCGGGCCGCAGTATTTT. This gives the protein CASSQMAGPQYF.

The sample holds many counts of this clonotype. This chain uses TRBV12-3 or TRBV12-4 with TRBJ1-1, with D uncertain. Trimming pared 4 bases from V and 6 bases from J, leaving 6 bases between. This CDR3 region has 11 residues. The CDR3 nucleotides are TGTGCCAGCAGTTCGTACGCTGAAGCTTTCTTT. Its protein is CASSSYAEAFF.

At least ten counts were recorded for this clonotype. This sequence joins TRBV27 and TRBJ2-2; D not resolved. V dropped 5 bases and J dropped 3 bases, with 13 bases sitting between them. This CDR3 is built from 15 residues. Germline V gene lookup returns CDR1 MNHEY and CDR2 SMNVEV (reference sequence). This CDR3 reads CASSGTRSHTGELFF. CDR3 bases: TGTGCCAGCAGTGGAACTCGGTCGCACACCGGGGAGCTGTTTTTT.

On this clonotype: This may stem from a read error, because a much larger clone lies one nucleotide away. As the CDR3 is not closed by the conserved phenylalanine or tryptophan, this likely results from a read error. This sequence joins TRBV6-6 and TRBJ2-7; D remains ambiguous. V lost 7 bases and J lost 3, with 13 bases in between. The germline V gene encodes CDR1 MNHNY and CDR2 SVGAGI (reference sequence). The CDR3 has 13 amino acids. The CDR3 is CASKTLYGYEQYS. The DNA for the CDR3 is TGTGCCAGCAAAACCCTCTACGGCTACGAGCAGTACTCC.

This clonotype was counted ten times or more. The chain employs TRBV27 and TRBJ2-2, with 7 bases matching TRBD1. Germline V gives CDR1 MNHEY, CDR2 SMNVEV (reference sequence). The CDR3 has 15 amino acids. CDR3 DNA: TGTGCTGCACCCAAGACAGGGTTCGGTTCCGGGGAGCTGTTTTTT. Its translation: CAAPKTGFGSGELFF.

This clonotype was counted many times. The V gene is TRBV25-1, the J gene TRBJ1-1, with TRBD1 matching 10 bases. The germline CDR1 and CDR2 sequences are MGHDK and SYGVNS. CDR3 length equals 15 residues. With 2 bases clipped from V and 1 base from J, the junction kept 1 base outside the gene matches. CDR3 nucleotide sequence: TGTGCCAGCAGTGAAAGACAGGGGGCGAACACTGAAGCTTTCTTT. It encodes CASSERQGANTEAFF.

This clonotype was observed many times. This chain links TRBV7-2 with TRBJ1-1, with D possibly TRBD1 on 5 matching bases. Germline CDR1 is SGHTA and CDR2 is FQGNSA. V was pared by 5 bases and J by 2 bases, with 9 bases between. This CDR3 spans 13 amino acids. CDR3 nucleotides: TGTGCCAGCAGCCCGGGACGAAACACTGAAGCTTTCTTT. Protein product: CASSPGRNTEAFF. Full variable domain (remainder filled in from reference TRBV7-2 and TRBJ1-1): GAGVSQSPSNKVTEKGKDVELRCDPISGHTALYWYRQSLGQGLEFLIYFQGNSAPDKSGLPSDRFSAERTGGSVSTLTIQRTQQEDSAVYLCASSPGRNTEAFFGQGTRLTVV.

Many counts were recorded for this clonotype. The chain joins TRBV20-1 to TRBJ2-1; either TRBD1 or TRBD2 may supply D (5 bases each). The germline V gene encodes CDR1 DFQATT and CDR2 SNEGSKA (reference sequence). Deletions cut 3 bases from V and 0 bases from J, with 9 bases between. This CDR3 spans 14 amino acids. The CDR3 sequence is CSASRESSYNEQFF. In nucleotides, the CDR3 is TGCAGTGCTAGCAGGGAGAGCTCCTACAATGAGCAGTTCTTC.

This clonotype was observed many times. The chain couples TRBV25-1 to TRBJ2-5; the D gene could be TRBD1 or TRBD2 (5 bases each). CDR1 and CDR2 from the germline V gene are MGHDK and SYGVNS. The CDR3 runs to 12 residues. With 8 bases removed from V and 4 bases from J, the gap between germline ends came to 11 bases. The CDR3 loop reads CASGRGGETQYF. CDR3 DNA sequence: TGTGCCAGCGGACGGGGCGGAGAGACCCAGTACTTC.

The table lists this clonotype with a few counts. This may stem from a read error, because a much larger clone lies one nucleotide away. The CDR3 nucleotides are TGTGCCGGCAGCTCGGACGGCCCCCGAATAAAGACCCAGTACTTC. It codes for CAGSSDGPRIKTQYF. V usage is TRBV13 and J usage is TRBJ2-5; D remains unclear. The CDR3 runs 15 residues. CDR1 is PRHDT, CDR2 FYEKMQ, per germline (reference sequence).

This clonotype has at least ten counts. The chain uses TRBV11-2 and TRBJ2-1; TRBD2 aligns across 7 bases. The ends lost 5 bases at V and 6 bases at J; junction bases unmatched: 7. The length of the CDR3 is 14 residues. Germline loops: CDR1 SGHAT, CDR2 FQNNGV. The CDR3 DNA sequence: TGTGCCAGCAGCCTGCGGGGGAGAGGCAATGAGCAGTTCTTC. It specifies CASSLRGRGNEQFF.

With regard to this clonotype: Given a much more abundant clone one base away, this may be a read error. This sequence joins TRBV20-1 and TRBJ1-1, with D unclear. The CDR3 has 11 residues. The germline V gene encodes CDR1 DFQATT and CDR2 SNEGSKA (reference sequence). The CDR3 DNA reads as TGCGGTGCTAGTAAGAACACTGAAGCTTTCTTT. Its protein product is CGASKNTEAFF.

This chain joins TRBV30 and TRBJ2-1, with 8 positions matching TRBD1. CDR1 and CDR2 (germline): GTSNPN, SVGIG (reference sequence). With 4 bases clipped from V and 8 bases from J, the junction kept 10 bases outside the gene matches. This CDR3 is 14 amino acids long. The CDR3 sequence is CAWTDRGHFDEQFF. The DNA of the CDR3 is TGTGCCTGGACTGACAGGGGCCATTTTGATGAGCAGTTCTTC.

Concerning this clonotype itself: This may come from a read error, since a much larger clone is one base off. The CDR3 bases are TGTGCCAGCAGCCAGGGACAGGTATACACTGGAGCTTTCTTT. Encoded protein: CASSQGQVYTGAFF. The rearrangement uses TRBV2 and TRBJ1-1, with 8 nucleotides matching TRBD1. The CDR3 totals 14 residues. Germline V lookup: CDR1 SNHLY, CDR2 FYNNEI.

This clonotype was found many times. The chain couples TRBV7-2 to TRBJ2-5, with D possibly TRBD1 on 5 matching bases. The CDR3 covers 15 residues. The V end lost 5 bases, the J end lost 5 bases, and 18 bases lay between the germline ends. Germline loops: CDR1 SGHTA, CDR2 FQGNSA. The CDR3 DNA sequence: TGTGCCAGCAGCAACAGCCAGGGTGACTGGGAGACCCAGTACTTC. Amino acid sequence: CASSNSQGDWETQYF.

This clonotype has ten or more counts. The chain has TRBV7-9 and TRBJ2-7, with TRBD2 identical over 10 bases. Germline V gene sequence: CDR1 SEHNR, CDR2 FQNEAQ (reference sequence). The V gene end was trimmed by 1 base and the J gene end by 0 bases; junction bases not matched to a gene: 3. The CDR3 is 16 amino acids. For the CDR3, the DNA is TGTGCCAGCAGCTTAGTTCTAGCGGGGGCCTCCTACGAGCAGTACTTC. Amino acids: CASSLVLAGASYEQYF.

The sample holds many counts of this clonotype. The chain couples TRBV10-2 to TRBJ1-1; D ambiguous. The V end was cut by 8 bases, the J end by 5 bases, with 9 bases between. Germline V lookup: CDR1 WSHSY, CDR2 SAAADI. This CDR3 region has 11 residues. The CDR3 sequence: CASGDGTEAFF. The CDR3 nucleotides are TGCGCCAGCGGGGATGGGACTGAAGCTTTCTTT.

The chain is built from TRBV20-1 and TRBJ2-3; D is unresolved. CDR1 is DFQATT and CDR2 is SNEGSKA in the germline V gene (reference sequence). CDR3 length: 14 residues. Trimming shortened V by 6 bases and J by 0 bases, and 13 bases separated the two germline ends. CDR3 sequence (DNA): TGCAGTGCACCTGAGTTCTCTAGCACAGATACGCAGTATTTT. Protein product: CSAPEFSSTDTQYF.

This clonotype was recorded many times. The chain recombines TRBV7-9 with TRBJ2-1; no firm D call. The V gene's germline CDR1 is SEHNR and CDR2 FQNEAQ (reference sequence). Trimming cost V 5 bases and J 0 bases, with 14 bases left between them. The CDR3 has 16 amino acids. CDR3 DNA: TGTGCCAGCAGCCCCTGGAAACCGAGCTCCTACAATGAGCAGTTCTTC. Translated: CASSPWKPSSYNEQFF.